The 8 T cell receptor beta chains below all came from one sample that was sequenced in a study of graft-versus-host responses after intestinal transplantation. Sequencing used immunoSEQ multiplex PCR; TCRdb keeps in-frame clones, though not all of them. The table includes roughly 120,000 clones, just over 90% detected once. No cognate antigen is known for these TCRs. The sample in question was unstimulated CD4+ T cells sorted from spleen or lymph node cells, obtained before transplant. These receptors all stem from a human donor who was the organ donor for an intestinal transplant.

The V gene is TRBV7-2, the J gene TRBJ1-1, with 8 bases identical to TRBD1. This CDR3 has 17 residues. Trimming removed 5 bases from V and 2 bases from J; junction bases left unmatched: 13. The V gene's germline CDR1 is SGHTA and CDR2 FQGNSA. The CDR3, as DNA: TGTGCCAGCAGCCGAATCCCCGGGACAGGAATTAACACTGAAGCTTTCTTT. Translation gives CASSRIPGTGINTEAFF. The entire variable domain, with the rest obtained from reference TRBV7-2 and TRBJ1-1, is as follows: GAGVSQSPSNKVTEKGKDVELRCDPISGHTALYWYRQSLGQGLEFLIYFQGNSAPDKSGLPSDRFSAERTGGSVSTLTIQRTQQEDSAVYLCASSRIPGTGINTEAFFGQGTRLTVV.

The CDR3 nucleotides are TGTGCCAGCAGCTTAGTCACGCCTTCTTTTGGAAACACCATATATTTT. Translated: CASSLVTPSFGNTIYF. The chain joins TRBV7-9 to TRBJ1-3; D is undetermined. The CDR3 covers 16 residues. The V end was cut by 1 base, the J end by 3 bases, with 13 bases between. The germline V gene encodes CDR1 SEHNR and CDR2 FQNEAQ (reference sequence).

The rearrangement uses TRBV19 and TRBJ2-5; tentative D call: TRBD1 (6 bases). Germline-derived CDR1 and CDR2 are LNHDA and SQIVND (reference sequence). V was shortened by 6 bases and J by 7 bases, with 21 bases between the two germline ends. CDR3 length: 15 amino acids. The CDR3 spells CASRPTRDMAGTQYF. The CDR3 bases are TGTGCCAGTAGACCAACCCGGGACATGGCTGGGACCCAGTACTTC. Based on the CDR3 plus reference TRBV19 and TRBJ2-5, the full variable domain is DGGITQSPKYLFRKEGQNVTLSCEQNLNHDAMYWYRQDPGQGLRLIYYSQIVNDFQKGDIAEGYSVSREKKESFPLTVTSAQKNPTAFYLCASRPTRDMAGTQYFGPGTRLLVL.

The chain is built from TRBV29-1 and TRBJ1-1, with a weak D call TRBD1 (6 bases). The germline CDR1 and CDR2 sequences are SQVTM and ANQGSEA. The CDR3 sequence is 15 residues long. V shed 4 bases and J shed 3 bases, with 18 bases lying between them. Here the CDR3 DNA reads TGCAGCGTTGTAGCTTCAGGACAGCTTTACACTGAAGCTTTCTTT. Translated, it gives CSVVASGQLYTEAFF.

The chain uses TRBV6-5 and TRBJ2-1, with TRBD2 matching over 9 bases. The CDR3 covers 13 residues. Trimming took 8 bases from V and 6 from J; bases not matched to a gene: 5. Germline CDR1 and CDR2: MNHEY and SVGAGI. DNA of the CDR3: TGTGCCAGCTCGGGCGGGAGGGCCAATGAGCAGTTCTTC. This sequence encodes CASSGGRANEQFF.

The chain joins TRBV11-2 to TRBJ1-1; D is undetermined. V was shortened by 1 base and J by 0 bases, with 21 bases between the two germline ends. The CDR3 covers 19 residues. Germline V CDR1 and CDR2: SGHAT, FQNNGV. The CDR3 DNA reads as TGTGCCAGCAGCTTAGGATACCGCTCCATTTACCCAATGAACACTGAAGCTTTCTTT. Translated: CASSLGYRSIYPMNTEAFF. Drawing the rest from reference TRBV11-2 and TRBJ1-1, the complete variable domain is EAGVAQSPRYKIIEKRQSVAFWCNPISGHATLYWYQQILGQGPKLLIQFQNNGVVDDSQLPKDRFSAERLKGVDSTLKIQPAKLEDSAVYLCASSLGYRSIYPMNTEAFFGQGTRLTVV.

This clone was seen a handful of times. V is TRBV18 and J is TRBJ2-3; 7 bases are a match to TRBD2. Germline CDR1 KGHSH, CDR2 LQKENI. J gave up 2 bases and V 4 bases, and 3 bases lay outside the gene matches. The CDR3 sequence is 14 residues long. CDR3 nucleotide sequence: TGTGCCAGCTCACTGGCGGGAGCCACAGATACGCAGTATTTT. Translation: CASSLAGATDTQYF.

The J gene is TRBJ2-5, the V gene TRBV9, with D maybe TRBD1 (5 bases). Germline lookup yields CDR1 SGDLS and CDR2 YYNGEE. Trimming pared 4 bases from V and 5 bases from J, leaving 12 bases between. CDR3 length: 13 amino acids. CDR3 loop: CASSPTQGETQYF. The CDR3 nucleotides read TGTGCCAGCAGCCCCACTCAGGGTGAGACCCAGTACTTC.